Shown below are 17 T cell receptor beta chains from a single sample sequenced in a study of vaccination and CD4 T cells after COVID-19. Antigens of these TCRs are unknown. The treatment: 10-day PBMC culture with coronavirus spike peptide pools or control peptides (ViraFEST assay). The Oncomine TCR Beta short-read assay was what sequenced the DNA obtained from cultured CD4+ T cells. TCRdb fed the PCR reads into MiXCR, producing one record per CDR3 protein. The sample consists of approximately 26,000 distinct CDR3 sequences, over 60% of them appearing once. Specimen: CD4+ T cells from blood, cultured in vitro. Receptors were obtained from a human donor who had recovered from COVID-19.

The V call is TRBV20-1, the J call TRBJ2-7, with 7 bases that match TRBD1. There are 16 residues in the CDR3. V trimming: 5 bases; J trimming: 4 bases; junction bases outside the gene matches: 17. Germline V lookup: CDR1 DFQATT, CDR2 SNEGSKA (reference sequence). The CDR3 nucleotides are TGCAGTGCTGTCCCGAATGGGGTAGGGGGCAAGTACGAGCAGTACTTC. It translates to CSAVPNGVGGKYEQYF.

V gene TRBV20-1 combines with J gene TRBJ2-1; TRBD2 aligns across 7 bases. The J call may be faulty, since TRBJ2-7 better matches the DNA end. This CDR3 spans 14 amino acids. Germline CDR1 reads DFQATT; CDR2 reads SNEGSKA (reference sequence). This CDR3 reads CSARDGGGIYEQYF. Here the CDR3 DNA reads TGCAGTGCTAGAGATGGGGGGGGGATCTACGAGCAGTACTTC.

This chain joins TRBV7-8 and TRBJ2-5; TRBD1 aligns across 7 bases. The CDR3 runs 14 residues. The germline CDR1 and CDR2 sequences are SGHVS and FQNEAQ. V was clipped by 4 bases and J by 7 bases; unmatched bases: 9. CDR3 protein: CASSYQDRVGTQYF. The CDR3 nucleotides read TGTGCCAGCAGCTACCAAGACAGGGTCGGGACCCAGTACTTC. Filled out from reference TRBV7-8 and TRBJ2-5, the complete variable domain reads GAGVSQSPRYKVAKRGQDVALRCDPISGHVSLFWYQQALGQGPEFLTYFQNEAQLDKSGLPSDRFFAERPEGSVSTLKIQRTQQEDSAVYLCASSYQDRVGTQYFGPGTRLLVL.

This clonotype is medium-sized. This chain uses TRBV27 with TRBJ1-5; D might be TRBD1 (5 bases). There are 15 residues in the CDR3. V dropped 3 bases and J dropped 3 bases, with 12 bases sitting between them. CDR1 and CDR2 from the germline V gene are MNHEY and SMNVEV (reference sequence). The DNA of the CDR3 is TGTGCCAGCAGTTTCGGCGGGGGATTCAATCAGCCCCAGCATTTT. It yields the protein CASSFGGGFNQPQHF.

The chain is built from TRBV19 and TRBJ2-7, with TRBD2 matching over 8 bases. The CDR3 runs 14 residues. V shed 10 bases, J shed 0 bases, and the junction held 8 bases outside the gene matches. CDR1 LNHDA and CDR2 SQIVND come from the germline V gene (reference sequence). The CDR3 protein is CATPERETSYEQYF. In DNA form, the CDR3 reads TGTGCCACACCGGAGCGGGAGACCTCCTACGAGCAGTACTTC. Together with reference TRBV19 and TRBJ2-7, the CDR3 gives the full variable domain: DGGITQSPKYLFRKEGQNVTLSCEQNLNHDAMYWYRQDPGQGLRLIYYSQIVNDFQKGDIAEGYSVSREKKESFPLTVTSAQKNPTAFYLCATPERETSYEQYFGPGTRLTVT.

This sequence joins TRBV19 and TRBJ2-7, with 9 bases identical to TRBD1. Germline trimming cut 5 bases from V and 4 bases from J; bases unmatched to any gene: 9. CDR3 length: 15 amino acids. Per germline, CDR1 LNHDA and CDR2 SQIVND (reference sequence). CDR3 protein: CASSPGTGIGYEQYF. The CDR3 coding sequence is TGTGCCAGTAGTCCAGGGACAGGGATTGGGTACGAGCAGTACTTC.

The chain recombines TRBV7-8 with TRBJ2-3; a possible D gene is TRBD2 (6 bases). Germline assignment: CDR1 SGHVS and CDR2 FQNEAQ. The CDR3 totals 14 residues. The germline V and J ends were trimmed by 5 bases and 7 bases, with 16 bases remaining between them. The DNA for the CDR3 is TGTGCCAGCAGCCTAACCGGGAGAATCAATACGCAGTATTTT. Residues: CASSLTGRINTQYF.

The chain couples TRBV11-3 to TRBJ2-6; 8 nucleotides line up with TRBD1. V dropped 5 bases and J dropped 1; count of bases not matched to a gene: 4. The CDR3 totals 16 residues. Germline assignment: CDR1 SGHNT and CDR2 YENEEA. DNA of the CDR3: TGTGCCAGCAGCCCCGGACAGGGATCTGGGGCCAACGTCCTGACTTTC. Residues: CASSPGQGSGANVLTF.

This clonotype has more than one count but fewer than ten. The gene calls are TRBV20-1 and TRBJ2-3; the match to TRBD2 covers 11 bases. J was trimmed by 4 bases and V by 2 bases; bases with no gene match: 11. The V gene's germline CDR1 is DFQATT and CDR2 SNEGSKA (reference sequence). The CDR3 consists of 17 residues. The CDR3 spells CSARSGTSGGGADTQYF. The CDR3 bases are TGCAGTGCTAGATCCGGGACTAGCGGAGGAGGGGCAGATACGCAGTATTTT.

This clonotype showed up just a few times. The rearrangement uses TRBV6-1 and TRBJ1-2, with D possibly matching TRBD1 (5 bases). Between the trimmed V and J ends, which lost 6 bases and 8 bases, there was a span of 10 bases. CDR1 is MNHNS, CDR2 SASEGT, per germline. This CDR3 is 11 amino acids long. The DNA for the CDR3 is TGTGCCAGCAGGGTGGGGCGCGGCTACACCTTC. Residues: CASRVGRGYTF.

The chain employs TRBV20-1 and TRBJ2-1; TRBD2 aligns across 8 bases. J gave up 2 bases and V 7 bases, and 10 bases lay outside the gene matches. Germline CDR1 DFQATT, CDR2 SNEGSKA (reference sequence). The CDR3 totals 15 residues. Written as DNA, the CDR3 is TGCAGTGTTAACCCCGGGACTAGTGCCTACAATGAGCAGTTCTTC. Its translation: CSVNPGTSAYNEQFF.

The chain uses TRBV7-2 and TRBJ1-1; D call uncertain. The germline V gene encodes CDR1 SGHTA and CDR2 FQGNSA. V lost 0 bases, J lost 8 bases, and 13 bases lay in between. This CDR3 contains 14 residues. In DNA form, the CDR3 reads TGTGCCAGCAGCTTAGCTACGTGGCCGATAGAAGCTTTCTTT. Its protein product is CASSLATWPIEAFF.

The rearrangement joins TRBV7-2 to TRBJ1-3; D is perhaps TRBD1 (5 bases). Trimming removed 5 bases from V and 0 bases from J, with 17 bases in between. Germline lookup yields CDR1 SGHTA and CDR2 FQGNSA. The CDR3 spans 17 residues. CDR3 sequence (DNA): TGTGCCAGCAGCACAACGGGACCCAACTACTCTGGAAACACCATATATTTT. Residues: CASSTTGPNYSGNTIYF.

The chain employs TRBV20-1 and TRBJ1-1; possibly TRBD1 for D (5 bases). The V end was cut by 1 base, the J end by 1 base, with 13 bases between. Germline values: CDR1 DFQATT, CDR2 SNEGSKA (reference sequence). The CDR3 loop spans 15 amino acids. The CDR3 loop reads CSARVREGANTEAFF. The DNA of the CDR3 is TGCAGTGCTAGAGTCAGGGAGGGTGCGAACACTGAAGCTTTCTTT.

J is TRBJ2-4 and V is TRBV5-1, with 8 bases that match TRBD1. The CDR3 has 17 amino acids. J lost 4 bases, V lost 0 bases, and 9 bases had no gene match. CDR1 and CDR2 (germline): SGHRS, YFSETQ. The CDR3 sequence: CASSLVGGQGAKNIQYF. As DNA, the CDR3 is TGCGCCAGCAGCTTGGTGGGAGGACAGGGAGCGAAAAACATTCAGTACTTC.

This clonotype turned up a few times. The chain carries TRBV24-1 and TRBJ1-2; 12 nucleotides line up with TRBD1. The CDR3 is 17 residues long. The V gene end was trimmed by 4 bases and the J gene end by 2 bases; junction bases not matched to a gene: 7. CDR1 and CDR2 (germline): KGHDR, SFDVKD. CDR3 DNA sequence: TGTGCCACCAGTGACGGGCTCGGGACAGGGGGCAACTATGGCTACACCTTC. The encoded protein is CATSDGLGTGGNYGYTF.

The genes are TRBV15 and TRBJ1-5; D unresolved. The CDR3 is made up of 14 amino acids. Trimming took 0 bases from V and 3 from J, leaving 6 bases between them. Germline lookup yields CDR1 LNHNV and CDR2 YYDKDF (reference sequence). For the CDR3, the DNA is TGTGCCACCAGCAGAGAGGCAGTCAATCAGCCCCAGCATTTT. Encoded protein: CATSREAVNQPQHF.